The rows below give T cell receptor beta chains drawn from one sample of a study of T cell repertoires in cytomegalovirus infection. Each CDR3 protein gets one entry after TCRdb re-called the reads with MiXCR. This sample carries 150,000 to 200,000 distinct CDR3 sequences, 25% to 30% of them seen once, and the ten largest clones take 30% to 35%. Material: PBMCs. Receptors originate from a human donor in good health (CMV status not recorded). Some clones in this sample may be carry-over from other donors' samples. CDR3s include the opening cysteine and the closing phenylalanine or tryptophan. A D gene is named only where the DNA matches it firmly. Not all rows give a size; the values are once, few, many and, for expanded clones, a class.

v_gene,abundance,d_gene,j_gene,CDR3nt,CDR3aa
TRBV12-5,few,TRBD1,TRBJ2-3,TGTGCTAGTGGTTTGGCCACGGGGACAGGGGCCAACACAGATACGCAGTATTTT,CASGLATGTGANTDTQYF
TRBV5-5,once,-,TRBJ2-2,TGTGCCAGCAGCTTGGCCAGGGGGGCCGGGGAGCTGTTTTTT,CASSLARGAGELFF
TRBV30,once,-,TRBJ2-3,TGTGCCTACATCCACAGAGATACGCAGTATTTT,CAYIHRDTQYF
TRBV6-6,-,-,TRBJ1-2,TGTGCCACCACCCAGGGGTTCGGCTATGGCTACACCTTC,CATTQGFGYGYTF
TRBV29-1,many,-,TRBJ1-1,TGCAGCGGACAAACCATGAACACTGAAGCTTTCTTT,CSGQTMNTEAFF
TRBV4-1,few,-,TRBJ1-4,TGCGCCAGCAGCCAAGCCCGAGGGGAAAAACTGTTTTTT,CASSQARGEKLFF
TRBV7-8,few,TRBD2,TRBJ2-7,TGTGCCAGCAGCTGGGAGGTAGCGGGGGGTTACGAGCAGTACTTC,CASSWEVAGGYEQYF
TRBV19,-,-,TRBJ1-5,TGTGCCAGTAGTATGGGCCAGAACCAGCCCCAGCATTTT,CASSMGQNQPQHF
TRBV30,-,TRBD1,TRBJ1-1,TGTGCCTGGAGTGTAAGAGGGGGCGCGTGGGTGGACACTGAAGCTTTCTTT,CAWSVRGGAWVDTEAFF
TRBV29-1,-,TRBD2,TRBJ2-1,TGCAGCGTTGACGAGCGGGGGGGCCGCAATGAGCAGTTCTTC,CSVDERGGRNEQFF
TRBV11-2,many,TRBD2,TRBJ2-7,TGTGCCAGCAGCTTAGTTAGAGCGGGGCGGAACGAGCAGTACTTC,CASSLVRAGRNEQYF
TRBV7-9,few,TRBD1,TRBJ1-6,TGTGCCAGCAGCTTAGCCACAAGGGACAGCAACTATAATTCACCCCTCCACTTT,CASSLATRDSNYNSPLHF
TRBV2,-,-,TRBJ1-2,TGTGCCAGCAGTGAGACAAGTGGCTACACCTTC,CASSETSGYTF
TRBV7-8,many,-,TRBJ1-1,TGTGCCAGCAGCTTAGTTTCCGAGAACACTGAAGCTTTCTTT,CASSLVSENTEAFF
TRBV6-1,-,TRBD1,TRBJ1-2,TGTGCCAGCGGGACAGGGGGCGGCTATGGCTACACCTTC,CASGTGGGYGYTF
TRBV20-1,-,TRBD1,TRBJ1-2,TGCAGTGCCAGGGACAGCGATTCCTATGGCTACACCTTC,CSARDSDSYGYTF
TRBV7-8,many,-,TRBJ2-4,TGTGCCAGCAGCTTAGCCAGGGCAGCCAAAAACATTCAGTACTTC,CASSLARAAKNIQYF
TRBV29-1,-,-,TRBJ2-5,TGCAGCGTCCGGGACACACAAGAGACCCAGTACTTC,CSVRDTQETQYF
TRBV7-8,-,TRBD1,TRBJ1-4,TGTGCCAGCAGCTTCGGGACAGTGGATGAAAAACTGTTTTTT,CASSFGTVDEKLFF
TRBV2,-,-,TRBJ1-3,TGTGCCAGCAGTGAAAGTGCGATATCTGGAAACACCATATATTTT,CASSESAISGNTIYF
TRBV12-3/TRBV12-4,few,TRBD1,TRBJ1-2,TGTGCCAGCAGGGGGACAGGGGCCAACGAGCGCTATGGCTACACCTTC,CASRGTGANERYGYTF
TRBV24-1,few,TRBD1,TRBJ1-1,TGTGCCACCAGTGCACAGGGGGACACTGAAGCTTTCTTT,CATSAQGDTEAFF
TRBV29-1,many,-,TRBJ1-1,TGCAGCGCTAAGACAAGTGGTGAAGCTTTCTTT,CSAKTSGEAFF
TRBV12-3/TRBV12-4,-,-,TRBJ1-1,TGTGCCAGCAGTCAGGGTGGGGGCGCGCGGACTGAAGCTTTCTTT,CASSQGGGARTEAFF